This TCR beta chain was observed in a study of beta chain features in type 1 diabetes (dated by TCRdb to between 2017 and 2018). Notes on the research overall: Patients and healthy donors did not differ in mean age, gender distribution, total cell number or subset yield. A total of roughly 100,000,000 sorted cells were examined across all samples, and the number of cells per subset was strongly correlated with RNA yield. Regulatory and stem cell-like memory subsets were obtained from only 8 patients and about eight healthy donors, while naive and central memory subsets were obtained from all 30 or so donors. The study compared the TCRB repertoires of sorted circulating CD4+ T cell subsets in recently diagnosed type 1 diabetes patients with those in matched healthy donors. The paper as a whole reports these results and caveats: In all four CD4+ subsets, TCRB CDR3 length was moderately but significantly shorter in type 1 diabetes patients. Fewer insertions and more nucleotide deletions at VDJ recombination sites were observed in patients with type 1 diabetes, implying thymic rearrangement abnormalities. PCR might favor shorter templates, but patient and control samples were amplified and corrected together, so any skew would affect both groups equally. Because cDNA rather than genomic DNA was sequenced, highly expressing activated cells could have been over-represented, although no difference in activation and CD3 levels was found between groups. Because the HLA sub-analyses included only small numbers of individuals, any influence of HLA type on TCRB rearrangement was left unresolved. Naive, central memory and regulatory TCRB repertoires appeared to be more alike among patients than among healthy donors.

The germline V gene (reference sequence) supplies CDR1 SGHNT and CDR2 YYREEE. V is pruned by 1 base and J by 2 bases, leaving 6 bases of the junction without a gene match. Including cysteine and phenylalanine, the CDR3 has 16 amino acids. Only the CDR3 portion is preserved as DNA: 48 bases, with reading frame beginning at the first base. The entire isolated RNA was reverse transcribed using the High Capacity cDNA Reverse Transcription Kit, and thus expressed TCRB transcripts were sequenced. Deep immunoSEQ sequencing was performed on naive, central memory and regulatory T cell samples, with an average of around 3.5 million total reads per sample. Sorted cells were lysed in RLT buffer and RNA was extracted with DNase-treated RNeasy Micro or Mini kits, depending on cell number. To prevent cross-contamination, every cell subset was processed on its own, while patient and healthy donor samples were processed together. The immunoSEQ multiplex PCR was used to amplify TCRB sequences from cDNA, generating 87-bp fragments that spanned the CDR3 region. Sequencing of the amplicons was performed on the Illumina HiSeq platform. Turning to the authors' computational methods: Synthetic template baselines were used to correct PCR bias computationally, reads within Hamming distance 2 were collapsed together, and singletons that could not be merged were discarded. Reads were aligned against IMGT so that V, D and J genes, CDR3 length and insertions or deletions at six rearrangement sites could be assigned. Clonotype counts were normalized to sorted cell number within each subset before computing true diversity and Gini coefficients with the tcR R package. The overlap coefficient, calculated on TCRB nucleotide sequences, was used to measure repertoire sharing. TCRdb retrieved this table from immuneACCESS and kept in-frame rearrangements only. Not all clones are present; in checked studies, unresolved V genes account for under half, and no reason is known for the remainder. D and trimming were read from the DNA, whereas the V and J calls and clone size are those reported in that table. Present in this sample are 100,000 to 150,000 clones, about a sixth of which were seen just once. The ten largest clones add up to roughly 2.5% of the sample.

In this sample, this clone turned up a few times. This receptor's antigen is unknown. Per-base qualities were not stored, and no clone one base away is much larger. From each donor, a single peripheral blood sample of about 120 mL on average was drawn into heparinised tubes. A BD FACSAria II and a panel including CD45RO, CCR7, CD25, CD127, CD95 and CD27 were used to sort naive, central memory, regulatory and stem cell-like memory CD4+ T cells. Purity was above 95% for every sorted population. PBMCs were isolated immediately by Lymphoprep density gradient centrifugation and stained directly without culture. Samples were stained and sorted in pairs, with one healthy donor and one patient per experiment, so that batch effects were minimized.

The TCR was taken from a man between 25 and 39 years old with type 1 diabetes. Sequencing was performed on central memory CD4+ T cells from blood. The sequence links TRBV5-4 to TRBJ2-3; 8 bases in the junction line up with TRBD2. The nucleotides read TGTGCCAGCAGCTTGAGGGCGGGGGGCCACACAGATACGCAGTATTTT. This gives the protein CASSLRAGGHTDTQYF.